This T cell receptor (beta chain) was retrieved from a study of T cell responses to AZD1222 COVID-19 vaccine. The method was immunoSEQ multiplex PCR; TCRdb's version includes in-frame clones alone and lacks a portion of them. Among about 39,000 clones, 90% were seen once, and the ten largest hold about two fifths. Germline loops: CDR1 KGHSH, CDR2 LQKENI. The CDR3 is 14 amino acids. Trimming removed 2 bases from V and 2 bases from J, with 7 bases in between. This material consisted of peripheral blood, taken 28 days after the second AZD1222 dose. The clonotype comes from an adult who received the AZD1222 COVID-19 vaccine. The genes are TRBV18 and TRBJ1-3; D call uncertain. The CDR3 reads CASSPGPTGNTIYF. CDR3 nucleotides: TGTGCCAGCTCACCAGGACCAACTGGAAACACCATATATTTT.